Below are 29 T cell receptor beta chains sequenced from a single sample in a study of T cell responses to AZD1222 COVID-19 vaccine. Measured with immunoSEQ multiplex PCR; TCRdb has only the in-frame clones, and not every one. The sample contains fewer than 100,000 clones, 70% to 90% of which appear only once. This material consisted of peripheral blood, taken on day 0 of AZD1222 vaccination. These receptors all stem from an adult in good health.

In this sample, this clone turned up a few times. This chain links TRBV6-2 or TRBV6-3 with TRBJ2-1; 8 positions match TRBD2. After removal of 5 bases from V and 4 bases from J, the junction contained 10 bases not matched to a gene. The CDR3 totals 16 residues. The germline V gene has CDR1 MNHEY and CDR2 SVGEGT. The CDR3, as DNA: TGTGCCAGCAGTCTAGAGCCAGCGGGGGCTTACAATGAGCAGTTCTTC. It is translated as CASSLEPAGAYNEQFF.

This sequence joins TRBV28 and TRBJ2-7, with a possible D match to TRBD1 (5 bases). Germline V gives CDR1 MDHEN, CDR2 SYDVKM. This CDR3 has 15 residues. The V end was cut by 3 bases, the J end by 0 bases, with 12 bases between. For the CDR3, the DNA is TGTGCCAGCAGTTTTGGGGCACTCATCTCCTACGAGCAGTACTTC. Translated, it gives CASSFGALISYEQYF.

The V and J genes are TRBV18 and TRBJ1-5; D unresolved. Looked up from germline, CDR1 is KGHSH and CDR2 is LQKENI. Trimming removed 4 bases from V and 0 bases from J, with 4 bases in between. This CDR3 comprises 13 residues. The CDR3 spells CASSRGSNQPQHF. As DNA, the CDR3 is TGTGCCAGCTCACGGGGTAGCAATCAGCCCCAGCATTTT.

This clone was observed at least ten times. The V gene is TRBV16, the J gene TRBJ2-7, with D perhaps matching TRBD1 (6 bases). Germline assignment: CDR1 KGHSY and CDR2 FQNENV. The CDR3 length is 15 residues. V was shortened by 3 bases and J by 2 bases, with 14 bases between the two germline ends. The CDR3: CASSHTGTSTYEQYF. In nucleotides, the CDR3 is TGTGCCAGCAGCCACACCGGGACAAGTACCTACGAGCAGTACTTC.

The genes are TRBV4-1 and TRBJ1-1; D is undetermined. The CDR3 is made up of 15 amino acids. The V end was cut by 3 bases, the J end by 1 base, with 12 bases between. CDR1 is MGHRA, CDR2 YSYEKL, per germline. The CDR3 loop reads CASSQATEPNTEAFF. In DNA form, the CDR3 reads TGCGCCAGCAGCCAGGCTACAGAACCGAACACTGAAGCTTTCTTT.

This chain joins TRBV28 and TRBJ2-7, with D possibly TRBD2 on 5 matching bases. CDR3 length: 15 residues. The germline CDR1 and CDR2 sequences are MDHEN and SYDVKM. With 4 bases removed from V and 2 bases from J, the gap between germline ends came to 15 bases. The CDR3 region has the DNA TGTGCCAGCAGTTCCTACCGGGGTGGTGCCTACGAGCAGTACTTC. As protein: CASSSYRGGAYEQYF.

The chain joins TRBV7-3 to TRBJ2-3; D might be TRBD2 (6 bases). The V end was cut by 3 bases, the J end by 2 bases, with 15 bases between. Looked up from germline, CDR1 is SGHTA and CDR2 is FQGTGA. The CDR3 has 16 residues. The CDR3 sequence: CASSFHSGEATDTQYF. The CDR3 DNA sequence: TGTGCCAGCAGCTTCCACTCGGGGGAAGCCACAGATACGCAGTATTTT.

This clone was seen only once. The V and J genes are TRBV15 and TRBJ1-1, with TRBD1 matching over 8 bases. CDR1 LNHNV and CDR2 YYDKDF come from the germline V gene (reference sequence). This CDR3 contains 13 residues. V lost 8 bases to trimming and J lost 1 base; unmatched junction nucleotides: 3. This CDR3 is CATRDRGNTEAFF. CDR3 DNA sequence: TGTGCCACCCGCGACAGGGGGAACACTGAAGCTTTCTTT.

The V and J genes are TRBV27 and TRBJ1-5; possibly TRBD1 for D (6 bases). The V and J ends lost 3 bases and 1 base respectively, with 13 bases between them. The CDR3 runs to 16 residues. Germline lookup yields CDR1 MNHEY and CDR2 SMNVEV (reference sequence). The CDR3 loop is CASSFSGVESNQPQHF. CDR3 nucleotide sequence: TGTGCCAGCAGTTTTTCAGGGGTGGAGAGCAATCAGCCCCAGCATTTT.

The chain uses TRBV6-5 and TRBJ1-1; D not resolved. The germline gives CDR1 MNHEY, CDR2 SVGAGI. Trimming left V 10 bases short and J 1 base short, with 16 bases between. The CDR3 totals 14 residues. CDR3 sequence reads: CATSLTPENTEAFF. The CDR3 coding sequence is TGTGCCACCTCGTTGACCCCGGAGAACACTGAAGCTTTCTTT.

The V call is TRBV24-1, the J call TRBJ2-3, with 15 bases matching TRBD2. The CDR3 length is 17 residues. The ends lost 4 bases at V and 6 bases at J; junction bases unmatched: 7. The germline V gene has CDR1 KGHDR and CDR2 SFDVKD. This CDR3 is CATSDPPGTSGGDTQYF. Written as DNA, the CDR3 is TGTGCCACCAGTGACCCTCCCGGGACTAGCGGGGGGGATACGCAGTATTTT.

The J gene is TRBJ1-1, the V gene TRBV2, with TRBD1 matching 7 bases. The germline gives CDR1 SNHLY, CDR2 FYNNEI. Losses at the gene ends were 2 bases for V and 5 bases for J; bases not matched to a gene: 5. The CDR3 runs 14 residues. DNA of the CDR3: TGTGCCAGCAGTGAACAGGGGGTAGGAACTGAAGCTTTCTTT. This sequence encodes CASSEQGVGTEAFF.

This clone has only one observation. The V gene is TRBV27, the J gene TRBJ1-5; D possibly corresponds to TRBD1 (5 bases). CDR1 is MNHEY and CDR2 is SMNVEV in the germline V gene (reference sequence). CDR3 length equals 15 residues. V was cut by 3 bases and J by 0 bases, with 9 bases left in between. The CDR3 loop reads CASSFGGYSNQPQHF. The CDR3 DNA follows: TGTGCCAGCAGTTTTGGGGGGTATAGCAATCAGCCCCAGCATTTT.

The sample holds one count of this clone. The V and J genes are TRBV5-5 and TRBJ1-1; D gene uncertain. The length of the CDR3 is 13 residues. Trimming took 0 bases from V and 3 from J, leaving 6 bases between them. Germline CDR1 reads SGHKS; CDR2 reads YYEKEE (reference sequence). The CDR3 loop reads CASSLGADTEAFF. CDR3 DNA: TGTGCCAGCAGCTTGGGGGCGGACACTGAAGCTTTCTTT.

The rearrangement joins TRBV4-2 to TRBJ2-2, with TRBD2 identical over 8 bases. The germline CDR1 and CDR2 sequences are LGHNA and YNFKEQ. There are 14 residues in the CDR3. J gave up 4 bases and V 10 bases, and 8 bases lay outside the gene matches. The chain's CDR3 is CAIKAGARTGELFF. The DNA for the CDR3 is TGTGCCATCAAAGCGGGGGCCCGCACCGGGGAGCTGTTTTTT.

This chain links TRBV19 with TRBJ2-7, with 9 positions matching TRBD1. V shed 7 bases, J shed 7 bases, and the junction held 14 bases outside the gene matches. This CDR3 comprises 15 residues. Germline V gene sequence: CDR1 LNHDA, CDR2 SQIVND (reference sequence). The DNA of the CDR3 is TGTGCCAGTAAAGGTGGAACAGGGGGCGCGGAAGAGCAGTACTTC. It is translated as CASKGGTGGAEEQYF. Variable domain in full (rest from reference TRBV19 and TRBJ2-7): DGGITQSPKYLFRKEGQNVTLSCEQNLNHDAMYWYRQDPGQGLRLIYYSQIVNDFQKGDIAEGYSVSREKKESFPLTVTSAQKNPTAFYLCASKGGTGGAEEQYFGPGTRLTVT.

The CDR3 spells CASASQTQGGYEQYF. The CDR3, as DNA: TGCGCCAGCGCCTCCCAGACCCAGGGTGGGTACGAGCAGTACTTC. J is TRBJ2-7 and V is TRBV4-1, with TRBD1 as a possible D gene (5 bases). V shed 8 bases and J shed 4 bases, with 21 bases lying between them. CDR1 is MGHRA, CDR2 YSYEKL, per germline. The CDR3 is 15 residues long.

This chain uses TRBV9 with TRBJ1-3, with a tentative D call TRBD1 (6 bases). Germline assignment: CDR1 SGDLS and CDR2 YYNGEE. The ends were cut back, 2 bases at V and 4 bases at J, with 19 bases in the middle. The CDR3 is made up of 17 amino acids. CDR3 amino acids: CASSVLGGGGAGNTIYF. CDR3 DNA sequence: TGTGCCAGCAGCGTCCTCGGCGGTGGGGGGGCCGGAAACACCATATATTTT.

This chain links TRBV3-1 (or the pseudogene TRBV3-2) with TRBJ2-7; tentatively, D is TRBD2 (5 bases). Trimming left V 0 bases short and J 5 bases short, with 14 bases between. There are 15 residues in the CDR3. From germline, CDR1 is LGHDT and CDR2 YNNKEL (reference sequence). CDR3 DNA sequence: TGTGCCAGCAGCCAAGATGCAGAGGGCCGCAACGAGCAGTACTTC. Its protein product is CASSQDAEGRNEQYF.

This chain connects TRBV11-2 to TRBJ2-3; no clear D gene. Trimming took 5 bases from V and 11 from J, leaving 17 bases between them. CDR3 size: 13 residues. Germline-derived CDR1 and CDR2 are SGHAT and FQNNGV. The CDR3 reads CASSIRHLEGQYF. The CDR3 DNA follows: TGTGCCAGCAGCATTCGACACCTAGAAGGGCAGTATTTT.

The chain combines TRBV5-1 with TRBJ2-7, with 9 bases lining up with TRBD1. This CDR3 has 14 amino acids. CDR1 and CDR2 from the germline V gene are SGHRS and YFSETQ. Trimming took 4 bases from V and 0 from J; bases not matched to a gene: 2. This chain's CDR3 is CASSQQGASYEQYF. The CDR3 DNA reads TGCGCCAGCAGCCAACAGGGGGCCTCCTACGAGCAGTACTTC.

The rearrangement links TRBV19 to TRBJ2-3; possible D gene TRBD2, 6 bases. CDR1 and CDR2 from the germline V gene are LNHDA and SQIVND (reference sequence). This CDR3 contains 17 residues. The V end lost 1 base, the J end lost 2 bases, and 16 bases lay between the germline ends. The CDR3 coding sequence is TGTGCCAGTAGTATAGGATGGGGTAGCGGTCCCACAGATACGCAGTATTTT. Its translation: CASSIGWGSGPTDTQYF.

The chain links TRBV9 to TRBJ2-5, with unresolved D. The CDR3 consists of 13 residues. V shed 1 base and J shed 5 bases, with 9 bases lying between them. The germline CDR1 and CDR2 sequences are SGDLS and YYNGEE. The CDR3 loop reads CASSVQAGETQYF. The CDR3, as DNA: TGTGCCAGCAGCGTACAGGCTGGCGAGACCCAGTACTTC.

CDR3 sequence reads: CASNKGQGETQYF. The CDR3, as DNA: TGCGCCAGCAACAAGGGACAGGGGGAGACCCAGTACTTC. This chain uses TRBV5-1 with TRBJ2-5; 10 nucleotides align to TRBD1. The V gene's germline CDR1 is SGHRS and CDR2 YFSETQ. This CDR3 has 13 amino acids. J lost 5 bases, V lost 6 bases, and 4 bases had no gene match.

The chain carries TRBV4-1 and TRBJ1-3; D call uncertain. CDR3 length: 15 residues. The germline V gene has CDR1 MGHRA and CDR2 YSYEKL. Trimming shortened V by 3 bases and J by 3 bases, and 12 bases separated the two germline ends. The CDR3 sequence: CASSQRAGGGNTIYF. For the CDR3, the DNA is TGCGCCAGCAGCCAGCGGGCGGGCGGTGGAAACACCATATATTTT.

The chain recombines TRBV24-1 with TRBJ1-1; possible D gene TRBD1, 6 bases. V was trimmed by 0 bases and J by 4 bases, leaving 8 bases between them. Per the germline V gene, CDR1 is KGHDR and CDR2 is SFDVKD. The CDR3 has 14 residues. The CDR3 loop reads CATSDLLQGTEAFF. DNA for the CDR3: TGTGCCACCAGTGATTTGTTACAGGGCACTGAAGCTTTCTTT.

This clone is medium-sized (0.01 to 0.1%) in the sample. V is TRBV19 and J is TRBJ1-5, with 8 bases aligning to TRBD1. The CDR3 loop spans 13 amino acids. Trimming at V came to 3 bases and at J to 6 bases, leaving 1 base not matched to a gene. CDR1 is LNHDA, CDR2 SQIVND, per germline (reference sequence). The CDR3 coding sequence is TGTGCCAGTAGTATGCAGGGGGCTCAGCCCCAGCATTTT. Translation gives CASSMQGAQPQHF.

The chain employs TRBV6-1 and TRBJ2-7; D is unclear. The CDR3 is made up of 12 amino acids. Germline V gene sequence: CDR1 MNHNS, CDR2 SASEGT. Trimming pared 3 bases from V and 3 bases from J, leaving 6 bases between. This chain's CDR3 is CASSDRIYEQYF. CDR3 coding DNA: TGTGCCAGCAGTGACAGGATCTACGAGCAGTACTTC.

This clone was found once. The J gene is TRBJ2-7, the V gene TRBV28; D is unresolved. Germline V gene sequence: CDR1 MDHEN, CDR2 SYDVKM. V lost 7 bases and J lost 0, with 4 bases in between. The CDR3 sequence is 11 residues long. CDR3 bases: TGTGCCAGCACCACCTCCTACGAGCAGTACTTC. It is translated as CASTTSYEQYF.